This TCR beta chain comes out of a study of cytomegalovirus exposure and HLA in healthy donors. Study-level points and caveats: Productive rates of about 90% or about 30% were seen for most TCR beta V segments in an earlier analysis. HLA alleles showed associations with about 17,000 TCR beta sequences in a later analysis, at a 0.05 false discovery rate.

PCR was performed using 60 Vbeta and 13 Jbeta primers. Some clones are missing from TCRdb's copy, which holds only in-frame ones; the method was immunoSEQ multiplex PCR. The data show around 130,000 clones, with 75% seen just once and roughly 3.1% held by the top ten. V lost 5 bases and J lost 4; bases outside the gene matches: 6. CDR1 and CDR2 (germline): SEHNR, FQNEAQ (reference sequence). The CDR3 runs 15 residues. Points on this clone: As yet, its antigen is unknown.

Material: PBMCs. The TCR originated in a man aged 25 to 45 in good health and CMV-seronegative. This chain connects TRBV7-9 to TRBJ1-5; 9 bases line up with TRBD1. The CDR3 DNA sequence: TGTGCCAGCAGCGCCGGGACAGGGAGAAATCAGCCCCAGCATTTT. Its protein product is CASSAGTGRNQPQHF.